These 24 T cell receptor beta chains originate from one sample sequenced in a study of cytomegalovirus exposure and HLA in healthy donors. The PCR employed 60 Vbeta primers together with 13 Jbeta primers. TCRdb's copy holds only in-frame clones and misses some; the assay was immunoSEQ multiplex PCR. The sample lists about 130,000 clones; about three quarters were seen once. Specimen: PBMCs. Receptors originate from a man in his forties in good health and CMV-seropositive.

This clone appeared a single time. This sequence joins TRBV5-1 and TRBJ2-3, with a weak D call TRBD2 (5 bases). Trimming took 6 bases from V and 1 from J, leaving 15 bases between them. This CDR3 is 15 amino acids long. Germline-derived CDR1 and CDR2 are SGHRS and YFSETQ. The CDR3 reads CASKLVTGGTDTQYF. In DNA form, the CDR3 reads TGCGCCAGCAAACTAGTCACGGGCGGCACAGATACGCAGTATTTT.

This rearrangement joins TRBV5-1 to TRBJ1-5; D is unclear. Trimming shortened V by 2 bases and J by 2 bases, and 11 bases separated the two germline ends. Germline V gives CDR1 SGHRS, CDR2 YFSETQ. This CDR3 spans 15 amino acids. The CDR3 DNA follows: TGCGCCAGCAGCTTTACCGGGGATGGCAATCAGCCCCAGCATTTT. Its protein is CASSFTGDGNQPQHF.

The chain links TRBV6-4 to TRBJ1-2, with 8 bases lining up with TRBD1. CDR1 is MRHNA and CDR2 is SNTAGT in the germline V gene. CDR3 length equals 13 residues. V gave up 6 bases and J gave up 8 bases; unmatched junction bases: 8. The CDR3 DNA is TGTGCCAGCAGCGCCGACAGGGGAGGAGGCTACACCTTC. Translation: CASSADRGGGYTF.

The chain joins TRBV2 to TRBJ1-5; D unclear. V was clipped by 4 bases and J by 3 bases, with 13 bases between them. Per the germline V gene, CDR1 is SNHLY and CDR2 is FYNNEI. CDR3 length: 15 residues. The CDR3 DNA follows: TGTGCCAGCAGTGGTTACCAAAGCCTCAATCAGCCCCAGCATTTT. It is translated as CASSGYQSLNQPQHF.

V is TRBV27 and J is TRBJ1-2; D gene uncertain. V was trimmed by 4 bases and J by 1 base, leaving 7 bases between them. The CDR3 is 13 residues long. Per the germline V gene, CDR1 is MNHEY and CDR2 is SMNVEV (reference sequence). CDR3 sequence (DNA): TGTGCCAGCAGTTCCCAGGTTAACTATGGCTACACCTTC. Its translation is CASSSQVNYGYTF.

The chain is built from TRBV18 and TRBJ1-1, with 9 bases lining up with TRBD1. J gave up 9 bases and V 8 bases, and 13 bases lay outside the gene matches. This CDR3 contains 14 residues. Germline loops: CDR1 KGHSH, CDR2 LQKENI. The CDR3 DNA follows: TGTGCCAGCACTACCGGGACAGGGAGTTCTAAAGCTTTCTTT. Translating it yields CASTTGTGSSKAFF.

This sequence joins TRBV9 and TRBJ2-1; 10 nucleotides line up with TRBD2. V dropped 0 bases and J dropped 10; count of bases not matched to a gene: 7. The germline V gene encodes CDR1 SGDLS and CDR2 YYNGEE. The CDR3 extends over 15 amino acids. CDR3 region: CASSVAASGSSEQFF. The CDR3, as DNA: TGTGCCAGCAGCGTAGCGGCTAGCGGGAGTAGCGAGCAGTTCTTC.

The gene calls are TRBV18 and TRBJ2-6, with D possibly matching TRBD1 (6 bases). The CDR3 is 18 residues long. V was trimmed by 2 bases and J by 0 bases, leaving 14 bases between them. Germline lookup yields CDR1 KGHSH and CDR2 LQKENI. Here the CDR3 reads CASSPESGQYSGANVLTF. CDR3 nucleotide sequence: TGTGCCAGCTCACCAGAGTCGGGACAATACTCTGGGGCCAACGTCCTGACTTTC.

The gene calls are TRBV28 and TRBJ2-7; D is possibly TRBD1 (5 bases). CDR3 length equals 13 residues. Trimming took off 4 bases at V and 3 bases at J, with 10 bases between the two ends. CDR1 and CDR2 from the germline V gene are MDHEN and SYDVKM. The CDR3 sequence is CASSSGQGYEQYF. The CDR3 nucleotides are TGTGCCAGCAGTTCGGGTCAGGGCTACGAGCAGTACTTC.

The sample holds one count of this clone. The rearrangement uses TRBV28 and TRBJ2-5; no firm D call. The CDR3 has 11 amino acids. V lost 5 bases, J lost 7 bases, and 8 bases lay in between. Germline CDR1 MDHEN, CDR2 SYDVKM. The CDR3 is CASSAIGTQYF. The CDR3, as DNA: TGTGCCAGCAGTGCCATCGGGACCCAGTACTTC.

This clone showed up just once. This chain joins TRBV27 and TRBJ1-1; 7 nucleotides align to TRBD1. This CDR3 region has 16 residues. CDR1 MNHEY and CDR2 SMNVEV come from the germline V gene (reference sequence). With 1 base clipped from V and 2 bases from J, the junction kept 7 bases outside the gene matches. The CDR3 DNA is TGTGCCAGCAGTTTATTAGGTGGGACAGTTAACACTGAAGCTTTCTTT. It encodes CASSLLGGTVNTEAFF.

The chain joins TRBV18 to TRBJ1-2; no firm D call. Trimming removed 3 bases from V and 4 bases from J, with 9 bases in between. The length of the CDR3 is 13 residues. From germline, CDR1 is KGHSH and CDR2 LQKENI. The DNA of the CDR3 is TGTGCCAGCTCACCCCGGGAGGGCTATGGCTACACCTTC. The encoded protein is CASSPREGYGYTF.

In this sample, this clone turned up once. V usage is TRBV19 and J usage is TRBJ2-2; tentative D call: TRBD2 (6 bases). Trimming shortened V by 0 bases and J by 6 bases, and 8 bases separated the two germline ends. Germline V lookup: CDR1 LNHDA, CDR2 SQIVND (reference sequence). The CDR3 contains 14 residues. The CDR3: CASSIDGRSGELFF. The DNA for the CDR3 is TGTGCCAGTAGTATAGATGGGAGGTCCGGGGAGCTGTTTTTT.

The CDR3 region has the DNA TGTGCCAGCAGCCAGGATCGGACAGGGAGTGACGAGCAGTACTTC. It translates to CASSQDRTGSDEQYF. The chain links TRBV4-2 to TRBJ2-7; 8 bases line up with TRBD1. The CDR3 contains 15 residues. V gave up 3 bases and J gave up 5 bases; unmatched junction bases: 9. In germline, CDR1 is LGHNA, CDR2 YNFKEQ.

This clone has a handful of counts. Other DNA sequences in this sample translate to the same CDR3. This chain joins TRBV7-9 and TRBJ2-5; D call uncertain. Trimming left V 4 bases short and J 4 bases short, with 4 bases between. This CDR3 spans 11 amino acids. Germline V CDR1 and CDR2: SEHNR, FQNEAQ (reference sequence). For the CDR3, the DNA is TGTGCCAGCAGCTCCGGAGAGACCCAGTACTTC. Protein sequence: CASSSGETQYF. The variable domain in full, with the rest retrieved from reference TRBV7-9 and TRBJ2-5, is DTGVSQNPRHKITKRGQNVTFRCDPISEHNRLYWYRQTLGQGPEFLTYFQNEAQLEKSRLLSDRFSAERPKGSFSTLEIQRTEQGDSAMYLCASSSGETQYFGPGTRLLVL.

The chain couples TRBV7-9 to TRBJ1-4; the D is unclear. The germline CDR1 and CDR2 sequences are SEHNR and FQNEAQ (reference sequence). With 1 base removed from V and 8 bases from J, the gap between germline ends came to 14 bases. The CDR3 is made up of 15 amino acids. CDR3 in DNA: TGTGCCAGCAGCTTAGAGGACTGGAGCGGGGAAAAACTGTTTTTT. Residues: CASSLEDWSGEKLFF.

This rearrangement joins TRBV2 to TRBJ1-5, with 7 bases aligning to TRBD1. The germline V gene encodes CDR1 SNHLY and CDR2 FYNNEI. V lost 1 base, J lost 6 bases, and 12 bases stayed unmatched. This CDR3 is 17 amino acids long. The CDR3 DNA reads TGTGCCAGCAGTGAAGGGTTCCGTGGACAGGTCCTTCAGCCCCAGCATTTT. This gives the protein CASSEGFRGQVLQPQHF.

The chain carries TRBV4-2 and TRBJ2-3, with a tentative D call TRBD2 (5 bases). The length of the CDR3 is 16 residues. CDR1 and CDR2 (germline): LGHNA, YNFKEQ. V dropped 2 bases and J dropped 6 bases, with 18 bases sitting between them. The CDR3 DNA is TGTGCCAGCAGCCAAAGGGCCCTAGGGCGAGGGGATACGCAGTATTTT. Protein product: CASSQRALGRGDTQYF.

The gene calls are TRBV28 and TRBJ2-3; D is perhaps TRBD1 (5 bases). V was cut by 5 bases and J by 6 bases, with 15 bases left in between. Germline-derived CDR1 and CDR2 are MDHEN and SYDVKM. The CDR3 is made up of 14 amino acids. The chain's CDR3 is CASSPMGRVDTQYF. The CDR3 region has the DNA TGTGCCAGCAGTCCGATGGGGCGTGTCGATACGCAGTATTTT.

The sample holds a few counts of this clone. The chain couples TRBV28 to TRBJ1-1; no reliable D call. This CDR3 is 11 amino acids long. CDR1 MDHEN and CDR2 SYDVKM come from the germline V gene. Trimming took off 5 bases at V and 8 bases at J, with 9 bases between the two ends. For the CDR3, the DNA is TGTGCCAGCAGTGTCGAGGTGGAAGCTTTCTTT. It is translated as CASSVEVEAFF.

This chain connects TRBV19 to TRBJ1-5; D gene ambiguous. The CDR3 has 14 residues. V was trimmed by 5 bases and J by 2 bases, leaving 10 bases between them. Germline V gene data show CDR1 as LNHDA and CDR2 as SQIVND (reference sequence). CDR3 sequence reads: CASSPKGGNQPQHF. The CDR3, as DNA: TGTGCCAGTAGTCCCAAGGGAGGCAATCAGCCCCAGCATTTT.

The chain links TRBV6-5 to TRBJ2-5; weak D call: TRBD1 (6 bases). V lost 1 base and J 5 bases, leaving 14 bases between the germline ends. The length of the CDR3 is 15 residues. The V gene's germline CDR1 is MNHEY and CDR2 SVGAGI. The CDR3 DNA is TGTGCCAGCAGTTACTTCGGCAGGGGAGAGGAGACCCAGTACTTC. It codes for CASSYFGRGEETQYF.

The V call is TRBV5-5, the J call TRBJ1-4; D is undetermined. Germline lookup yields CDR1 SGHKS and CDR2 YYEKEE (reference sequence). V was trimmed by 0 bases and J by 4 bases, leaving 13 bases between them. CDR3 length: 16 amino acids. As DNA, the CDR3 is TGTGCCAGCAGCTTGGTTCCCAGCAGGATTAATGAAAAACTGTTTTTT. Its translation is CASSLVPSRINEKLFF.

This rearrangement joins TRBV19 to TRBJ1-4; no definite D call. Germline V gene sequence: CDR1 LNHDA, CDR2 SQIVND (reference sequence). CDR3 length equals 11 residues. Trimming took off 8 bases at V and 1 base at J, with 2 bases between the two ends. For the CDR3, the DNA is TGTGCCAGTCGAACTAATGAAAAACTGTTTTTT. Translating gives CASRTNEKLFF.